This T cell receptor beta chain appears in the sequencing data of a study of long-term antiretroviral therapy in people with HIV. General study points: The study found narrower CDR3 length ranges in HIV repertoires than in controls. Older ART regimens may have been in use when blood was drawn between about 2004 and 2018. Every time point showed a repertoire led by clones expanded before ART.

Investigators performed immunoSEQ version v3.0 at survey level. Sequencing was intended to reach about 35,000-50,000 T-cell genomes per sample. TCRdb's copy holds only in-frame clones and misses some; the assay was immunoSEQ multiplex PCR. This sample yields about 21,000 clones, of which just over 75% are seen a single time; approximately 7% belongs to the top ten. This CDR3 contains 15 residues. The ends lost 2 bases at V and 4 bases at J; junction bases unmatched: 8. Germline V gene lookup returns CDR1 MNHNY and CDR2 SVGAGI (reference sequence). Points on this clone: What it binds is not known.

This clonotype originated in a man aged 50-59 years with HIV. Sequences were derived from unsorted PBMCs, sampled 2.2 years after starting antiretroviral therapy. This chain joins TRBV6-6 and TRBJ2-7, with 7 bases fitting TRBD1. Here the CDR3 reads CASSYPRQGRYEQYF. The CDR3 DNA follows: TGTGCCAGCAGTTACCCTAGACAGGGACGATACGAGCAGTACTTC.